The T cell receptor beta chain under discussion was sequenced for a study of STAT3 mutations in large granular lymphocyte leukemia. As regards this clone: Its antigen remains unknown.

Study-level points and caveats: At least one immunodominant TCR beta clonotype appeared in every T-cell large granular lymphocyte leukemia patient. No sample exists from the first appearance of each clone. In about 35% of the 18 patients, new TCR clonotypes emerged after therapy. Treatment regimens differed across patients between samplings.

Clones were sequenced by immunoSEQ multiplex PCR, and TCRdb holds only the in-frame ones, with some missing. The repertoire has under 20,000 clones, about 90% of them found once; the top ten carry 40% to 55%. The junction had 2 bases not matched to a gene; V was cut back by 3 bases and J by 6 bases. This CDR3 has 14 residues. Germline CDR1 and CDR2: SEHNR and FQNEAQ (reference sequence). The sequenced sample was peripheral blood mononuclear cells. J is TRBJ1-5 and V is TRBV7-9; 10 nucleotides line up with TRBD1. The receptor's source is a man aged 55 to 70 with T-cell large granular lymphocyte leukemia. Some clones in this sample may be carry-over from other donors' samples. CDR3 DNA: TGTGCCAGCAGCTTGACAGGGGGCAGTCAGCCCCAGCATTTT. This gives the protein CASSLTGGSQPQHF.